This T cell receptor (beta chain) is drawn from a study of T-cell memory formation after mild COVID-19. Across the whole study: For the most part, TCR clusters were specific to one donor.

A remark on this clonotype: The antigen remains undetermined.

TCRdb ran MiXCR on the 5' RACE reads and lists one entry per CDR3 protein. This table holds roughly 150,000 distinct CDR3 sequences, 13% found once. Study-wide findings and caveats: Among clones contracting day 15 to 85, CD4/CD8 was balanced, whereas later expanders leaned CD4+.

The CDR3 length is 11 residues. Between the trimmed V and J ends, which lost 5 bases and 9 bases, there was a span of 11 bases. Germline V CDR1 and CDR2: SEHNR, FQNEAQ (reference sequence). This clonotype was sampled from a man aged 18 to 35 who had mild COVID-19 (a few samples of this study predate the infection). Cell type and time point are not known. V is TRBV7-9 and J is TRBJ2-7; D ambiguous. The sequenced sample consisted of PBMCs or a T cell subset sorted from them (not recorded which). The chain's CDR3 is CASSRDVVQYF. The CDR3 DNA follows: TGTGCCAGCAGCCGCGACGTGGTGCAGTACTTC.